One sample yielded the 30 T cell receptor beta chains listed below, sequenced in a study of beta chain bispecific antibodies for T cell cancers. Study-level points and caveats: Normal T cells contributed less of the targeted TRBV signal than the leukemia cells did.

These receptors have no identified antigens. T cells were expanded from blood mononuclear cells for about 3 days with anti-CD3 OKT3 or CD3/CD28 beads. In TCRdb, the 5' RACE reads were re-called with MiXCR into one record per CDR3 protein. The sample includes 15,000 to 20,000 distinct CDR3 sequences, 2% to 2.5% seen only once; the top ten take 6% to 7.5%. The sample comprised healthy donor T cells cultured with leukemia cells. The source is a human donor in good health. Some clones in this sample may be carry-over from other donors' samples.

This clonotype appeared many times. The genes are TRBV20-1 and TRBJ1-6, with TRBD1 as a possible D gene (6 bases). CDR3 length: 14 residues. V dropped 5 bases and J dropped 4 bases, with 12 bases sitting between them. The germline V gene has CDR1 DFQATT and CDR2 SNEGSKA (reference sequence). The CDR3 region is CSAGAGVYNSPLHF. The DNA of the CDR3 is TGCAGTGCTGGGGCAGGGGTGTATAATTCACCCCTCCACTTT.

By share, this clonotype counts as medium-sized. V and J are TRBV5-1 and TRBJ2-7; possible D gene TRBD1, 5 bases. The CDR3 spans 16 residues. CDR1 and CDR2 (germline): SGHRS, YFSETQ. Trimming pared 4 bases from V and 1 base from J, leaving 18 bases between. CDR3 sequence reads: CASSHSTVSRSYEQYF. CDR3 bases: TGCGCCAGCAGCCATTCGACAGTCAGCCGTTCCTACGAGCAGTACTTC. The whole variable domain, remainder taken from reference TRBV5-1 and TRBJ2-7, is KAGVTQTPRYLIKTRGQQVTLSCSPISGHRSVSWYQQTPGQGLQFLFEYFSETQRNKGNFPGRFSGRQFSNSRSEMNVSTLELGDSALYLCASSHSTVSRSYEQYFGPGTRLTVT.

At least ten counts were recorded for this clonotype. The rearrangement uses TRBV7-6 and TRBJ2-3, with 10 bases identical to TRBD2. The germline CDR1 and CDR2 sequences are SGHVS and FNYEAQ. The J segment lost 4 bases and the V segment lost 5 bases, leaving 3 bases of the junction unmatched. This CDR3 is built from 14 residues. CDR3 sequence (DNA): TGTGCCAGCAGCCTCGGGACTAGCGCAGATACGCAGTATTTT. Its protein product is CASSLGTSADTQYF.

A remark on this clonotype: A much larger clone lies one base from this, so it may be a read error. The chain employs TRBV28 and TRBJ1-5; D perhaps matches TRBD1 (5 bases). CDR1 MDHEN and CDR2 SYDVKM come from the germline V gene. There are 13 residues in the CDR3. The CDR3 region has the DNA TGTGCCAGCAGTTTCGGGGGGAATCAGCTCCAGCATTTT. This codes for CASSFGGNQLQHF.

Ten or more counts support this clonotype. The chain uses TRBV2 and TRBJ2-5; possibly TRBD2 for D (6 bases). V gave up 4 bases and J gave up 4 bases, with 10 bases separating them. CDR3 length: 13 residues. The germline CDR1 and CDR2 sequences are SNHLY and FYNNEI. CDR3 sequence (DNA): TGTGCCAGCAGTGCCCGGGACTTAGAGACCCAGTACTTC. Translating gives CASSARDLETQYF.

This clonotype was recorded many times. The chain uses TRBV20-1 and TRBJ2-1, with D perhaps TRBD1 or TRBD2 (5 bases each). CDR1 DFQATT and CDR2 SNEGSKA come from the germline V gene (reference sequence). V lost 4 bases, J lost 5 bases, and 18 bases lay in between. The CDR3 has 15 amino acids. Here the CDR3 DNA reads TGCAGTGCTAAGACCGGGACCGTGAGGGACAATGAGCAGTTCTTC. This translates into CSAKTGTVRDNEQFF.

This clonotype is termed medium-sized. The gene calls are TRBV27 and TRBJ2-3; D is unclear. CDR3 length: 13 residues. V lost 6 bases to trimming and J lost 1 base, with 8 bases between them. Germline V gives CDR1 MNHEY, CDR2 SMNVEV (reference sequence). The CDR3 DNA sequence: TGTGCCAGCAGCTCCGTGGGCACAGATACGCAGTATTTT. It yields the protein CASSSVGTDTQYF.

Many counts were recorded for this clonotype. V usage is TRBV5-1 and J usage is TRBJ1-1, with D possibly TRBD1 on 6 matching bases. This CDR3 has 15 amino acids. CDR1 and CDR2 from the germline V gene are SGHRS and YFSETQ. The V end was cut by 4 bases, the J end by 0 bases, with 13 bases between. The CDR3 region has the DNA TGCGCCAGCAGCACAGGACAGTACGTGAACACTGAAGCTTTCTTT. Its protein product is CASSTGQYVNTEAFF.

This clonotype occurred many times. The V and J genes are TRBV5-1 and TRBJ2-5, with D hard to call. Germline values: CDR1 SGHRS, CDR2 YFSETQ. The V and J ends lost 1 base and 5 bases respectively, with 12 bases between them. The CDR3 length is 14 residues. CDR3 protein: CASSLWSIGETQYF. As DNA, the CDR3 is TGCGCCAGCAGCTTGTGGTCCATCGGGGAGACCCAGTACTTC.

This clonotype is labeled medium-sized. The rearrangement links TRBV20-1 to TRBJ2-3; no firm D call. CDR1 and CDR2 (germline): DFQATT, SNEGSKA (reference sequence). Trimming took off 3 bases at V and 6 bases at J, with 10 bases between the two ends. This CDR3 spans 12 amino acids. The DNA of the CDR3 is TGCAGTGCTAGCCTACCTGGGGATACGCAGTATTTT. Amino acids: CSASLPGDTQYF.

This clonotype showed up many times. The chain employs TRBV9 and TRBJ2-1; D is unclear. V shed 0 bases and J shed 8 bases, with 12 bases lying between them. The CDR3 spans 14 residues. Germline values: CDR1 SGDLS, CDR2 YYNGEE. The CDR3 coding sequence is TGTGCCAGCAGCGTAGAGTCAGCCTCCCATGAGCAGTTCTTC. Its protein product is CASSVESASHEQFF.

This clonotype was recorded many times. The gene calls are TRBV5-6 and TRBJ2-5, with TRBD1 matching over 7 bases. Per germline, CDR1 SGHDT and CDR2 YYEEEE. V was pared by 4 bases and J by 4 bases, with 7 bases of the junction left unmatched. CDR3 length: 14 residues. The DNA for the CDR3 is TGTGCCAGCAGCGTGACAGGGTATACAGAGACCCAGTACTTC. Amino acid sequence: CASSVTGYTETQYF.

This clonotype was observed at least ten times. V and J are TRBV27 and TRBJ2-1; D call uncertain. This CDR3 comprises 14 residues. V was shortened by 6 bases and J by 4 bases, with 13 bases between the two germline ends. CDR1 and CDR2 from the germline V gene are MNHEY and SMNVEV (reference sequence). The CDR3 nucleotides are TGTGCCAGCAGCGCTAGGGATTTTTACAATGAGCAGTTCTTC. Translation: CASSARDFYNEQFF.

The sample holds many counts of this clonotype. The CDR3 sequence is CASSLVHFSYEQYF. The CDR3 DNA is TGCGCCAGCAGCTTGGTACACTTCTCCTACGAGCAGTACTTC. The chain is built from TRBV5-1 and TRBJ2-7; D ambiguous. From germline, CDR1 is SGHRS and CDR2 YFSETQ. V lost 0 bases and J lost 0, with 7 bases in between. This CDR3 comprises 14 residues. The entire variable domain, with the rest obtained from reference TRBV5-1 and TRBJ2-7, is as follows: KAGVTQTPRYLIKTRGQQVTLSCSPISGHRSVSWYQQTPGQGLQFLFEYFSETQRNKGNFPGRFSGRQFSNSRSEMNVSTLELGDSALYLCASSLVHFSYEQYFGPGTRLTVT.

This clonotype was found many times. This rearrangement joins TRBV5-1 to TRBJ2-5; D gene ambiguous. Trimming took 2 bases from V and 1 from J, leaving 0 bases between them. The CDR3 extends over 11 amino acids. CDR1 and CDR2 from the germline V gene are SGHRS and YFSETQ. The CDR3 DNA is TGCGCCAGCAGCTTCCAAGAGACCCAGTACTTC. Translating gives CASSFQETQYF.

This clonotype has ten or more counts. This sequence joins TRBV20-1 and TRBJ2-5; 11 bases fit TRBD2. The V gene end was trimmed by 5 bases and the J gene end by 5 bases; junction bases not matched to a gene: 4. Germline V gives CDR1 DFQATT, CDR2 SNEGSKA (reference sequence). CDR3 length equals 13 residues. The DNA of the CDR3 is TGCAGTGCTGTAGCGGGGGGGCTGGAGACCCAGTACTTC. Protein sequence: CSAVAGGLETQYF.

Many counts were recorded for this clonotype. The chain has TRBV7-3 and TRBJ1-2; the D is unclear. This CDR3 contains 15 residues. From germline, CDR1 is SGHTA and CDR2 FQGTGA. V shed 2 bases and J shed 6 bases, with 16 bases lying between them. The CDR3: CASSLGWEKLDGYTF. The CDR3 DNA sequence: TGTGCCAGCAGCTTAGGCTGGGAGAAACTCGATGGCTACACCTTC.

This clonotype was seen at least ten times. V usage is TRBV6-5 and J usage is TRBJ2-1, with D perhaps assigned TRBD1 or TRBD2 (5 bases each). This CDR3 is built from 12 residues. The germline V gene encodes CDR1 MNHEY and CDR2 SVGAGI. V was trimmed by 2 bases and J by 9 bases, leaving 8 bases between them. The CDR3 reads CASSYDGGEQFF. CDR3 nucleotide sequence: TGTGCCAGCAGTTACGATGGGGGTGAGCAGTTCTTC.

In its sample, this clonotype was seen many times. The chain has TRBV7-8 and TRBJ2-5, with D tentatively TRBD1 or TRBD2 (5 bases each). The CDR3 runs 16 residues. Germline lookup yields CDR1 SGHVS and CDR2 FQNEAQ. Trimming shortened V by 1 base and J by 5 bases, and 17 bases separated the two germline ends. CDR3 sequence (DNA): TGTGCCAGCAGCTTAGATGGGGCCGGGGCATGGGAGACCCAGTACTTC. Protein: CASSLDGAGAWETQYF.

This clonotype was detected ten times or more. The CDR3 nucleotides are TGTGCCAGCAACGGGGGCACCTACAATGAGCAGTTCTTC. It specifies CASNGGTYNEQFF. This chain connects TRBV2 to TRBJ2-1, with D perhaps being TRBD1 or TRBD2 (6 bases each). The germline gives CDR1 SNHLY, CDR2 FYNNEI. The CDR3 length is 13 residues. V was clipped by 7 bases and J by 2 bases, with 9 bases between them.

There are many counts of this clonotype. CDR3 loop: CASSSHDAGGNTEAFF. CDR3 bases: TGTGCCAGCAGCTCACACGACGCAGGGGGGAACACTGAAGCTTTCTTT. This chain uses TRBV27 with TRBJ1-1, with 7 bases matching TRBD1. The V segment lost 6 bases and the J segment 1 base; nucleotides outside the gene matches: 11. The CDR3 has 16 residues. Germline-derived CDR1 and CDR2 are MNHEY and SMNVEV (reference sequence).

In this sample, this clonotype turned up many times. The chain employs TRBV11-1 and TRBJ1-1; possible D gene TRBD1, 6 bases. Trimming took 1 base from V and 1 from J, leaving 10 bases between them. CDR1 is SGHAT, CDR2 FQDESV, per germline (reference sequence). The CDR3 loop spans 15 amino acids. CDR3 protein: CASSLDGGGNTEAFF. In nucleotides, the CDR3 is TGTGCCAGCAGCTTAGACGGGGGCGGGAACACTGAAGCTTTCTTT.

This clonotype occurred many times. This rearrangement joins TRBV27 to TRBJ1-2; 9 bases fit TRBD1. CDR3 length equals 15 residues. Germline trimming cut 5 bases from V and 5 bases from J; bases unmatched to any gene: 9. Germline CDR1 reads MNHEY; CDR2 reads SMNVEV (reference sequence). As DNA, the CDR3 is TGTGCCAGCAGTCCAGGGACAGGGCGGCAGTATGGCTACACCTTC. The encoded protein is CASSPGTGRQYGYTF.

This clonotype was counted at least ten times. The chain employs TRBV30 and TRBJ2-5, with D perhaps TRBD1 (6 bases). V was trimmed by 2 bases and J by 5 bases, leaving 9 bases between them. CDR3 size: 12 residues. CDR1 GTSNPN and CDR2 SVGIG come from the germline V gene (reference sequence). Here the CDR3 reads CAWSLTGETQYF. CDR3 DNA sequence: TGTGCCTGGAGTCTAACAGGGGAGACCCAGTACTTC.

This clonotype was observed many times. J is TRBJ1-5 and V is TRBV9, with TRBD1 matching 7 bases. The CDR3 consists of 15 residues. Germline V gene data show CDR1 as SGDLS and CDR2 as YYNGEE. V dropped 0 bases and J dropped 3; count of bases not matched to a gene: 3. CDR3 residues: CASSVGGQHNQPQHF. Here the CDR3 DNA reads TGTGCCAGCAGCGTAGGGGGACAGCACAATCAGCCCCAGCATTTT.

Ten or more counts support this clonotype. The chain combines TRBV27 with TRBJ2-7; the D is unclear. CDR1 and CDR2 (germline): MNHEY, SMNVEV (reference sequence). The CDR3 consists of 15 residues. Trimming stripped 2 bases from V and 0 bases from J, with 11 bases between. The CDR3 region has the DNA TGTGCCAGCAGTTTAAGTCAAGGATTCTCCTACGAGCAGTACTTC. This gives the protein CASSLSQGFSYEQYF.

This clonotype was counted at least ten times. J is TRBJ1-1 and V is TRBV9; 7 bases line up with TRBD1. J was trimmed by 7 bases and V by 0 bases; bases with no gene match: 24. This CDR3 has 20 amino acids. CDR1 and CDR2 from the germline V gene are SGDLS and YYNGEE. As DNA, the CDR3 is TGTGCCAGCAGCGTAGTACCTATTGACTTAGGGGACAGCATCGGCGGTGAAGCTTTCTTT. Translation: CASSVVPIDLGDSIGGEAFF.

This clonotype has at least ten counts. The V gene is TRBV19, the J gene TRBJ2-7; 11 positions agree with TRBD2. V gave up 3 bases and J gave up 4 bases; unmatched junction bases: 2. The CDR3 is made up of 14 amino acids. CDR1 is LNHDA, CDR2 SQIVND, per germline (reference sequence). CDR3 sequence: CASSITSGSYEQYF. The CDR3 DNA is TGTGCCAGTAGTATCACTAGCGGGAGTTACGAGCAGTACTTC.

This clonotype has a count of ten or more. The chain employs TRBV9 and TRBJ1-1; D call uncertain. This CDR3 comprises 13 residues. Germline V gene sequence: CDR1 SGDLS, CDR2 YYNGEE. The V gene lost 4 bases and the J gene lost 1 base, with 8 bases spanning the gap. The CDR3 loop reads CASSRESNTEAFF. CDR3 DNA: TGTGCCAGCAGCCGGGAGTCGAACACTGAAGCTTTCTTT.

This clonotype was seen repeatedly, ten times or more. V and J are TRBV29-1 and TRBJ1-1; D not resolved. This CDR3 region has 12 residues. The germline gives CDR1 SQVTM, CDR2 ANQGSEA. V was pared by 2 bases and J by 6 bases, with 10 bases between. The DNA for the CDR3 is TGCAGCGTTGAAAGGGATCTCGCTGAAGCTTTCTTT. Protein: CSVERDLAEAFF.